These 25 T cell receptor beta chains were all obtained from the same sample, sequenced in a study. In TCRdb, the RT-PCR reads were re-called with MiXCR into one record per CDR3 protein. The data contain more than 550,000 distinct CDR3 sequences, more than 13% of them singletons. The material sequenced was memory CD4+ T cells from blood. These receptors all stem from a female donor in good health, serving as a healthy control.

This clonotype was picked up many times. The chain links TRBV10-3 to TRBJ2-6, with TRBD2 as a possible D gene (6 bases). The CDR3 length is 14 residues. V lost 7 bases to trimming and J lost 2 bases, with 9 bases between them. Germline assignment: CDR1 ENHRY and CDR2 SYGVKD. This chain's CDR3 is CAINTGAGANVLTF. In DNA, the CDR3 is TGTGCCATCAACACGGGGGCTGGGGCCAACGTCCTGACTTTC.

This clonotype was found many times. This sequence joins TRBV5-1 and TRBJ2-3; the match to TRBD2 covers 7 bases. Trimming cost V 4 bases and J 2 bases; bases outside gene matches: 7. Germline lookup yields CDR1 SGHRS and CDR2 YFSETQ. This CDR3 is built from 15 residues. CDR3 in DNA: TGCGCCAGCAGCGGGTCTAGCGGCATCACAGATACGCAGTATTTT. Translated, it gives CASSGSSGITDTQYF.

CDR3 region: CASRLAGPSSYEQYF. The CDR3 nucleotides read TGTGCCAGCCGTCTAGCGGGGCCCTCGTCCTACGAGCAGTACTTC. The chain recombines TRBV6-5 with TRBJ2-7; 9 nucleotides line up with TRBD2. The CDR3 has 15 residues. The germline V gene has CDR1 MNHEY and CDR2 SVGAGI. V lost 8 bases to trimming and J lost 1 base; unmatched junction nucleotides: 9.

The rearrangement uses TRBV5-4 and TRBJ2-1; TRBD2 matches at 9 bases. With 0 bases clipped from V and 6 bases from J, the junction kept 7 bases outside the gene matches. The germline gives CDR1 SGHNT, CDR2 YYREEE (reference sequence). The CDR3 sequence is 16 residues long. The CDR3 sequence: CASSLGTSVLSNEQFF. The CDR3 coding sequence is TGTGCCAGCAGCTTGGGGACTAGCGTCCTTAGCAATGAGCAGTTCTTC.

The chain joins TRBV7-6 to TRBJ2-3; 7 bases are shared with TRBD2. Germline values: CDR1 SGHVS, CDR2 FNYEAQ. The CDR3 spans 16 residues. Losses at the gene ends were 5 bases for V and 0 bases for J; bases not matched to a gene: 8. The CDR3 spells CASSIGGDYSTDTQYF. DNA of the CDR3: TGTGCCAGCAGCATCGGAGGGGACTACAGCACAGATACGCAGTATTTT.

There are a few counts of this clonotype. The gene calls are TRBV11-1 and TRBJ2-7; 11 positions agree with TRBD2. Germline V CDR1 and CDR2: SGHAT, FQDESV (reference sequence). CDR3 length: 17 amino acids. Trimming at V came to 4 bases and at J to 5 bases, leaving 13 bases not matched to a gene. The CDR3 sequence: CASSSGITSGSDHEQYF. The DNA for the CDR3 is TGTGCCAGCAGCTCCGGGATTACTAGCGGGAGTGACCACGAGCAGTACTTC.

The rearrangement links TRBV19 to TRBJ1-1, with no clear D. Trimming removed 4 bases at V and 1 base at J, with 7 bases between. The CDR3 extends over 13 amino acids. Per the germline V gene, CDR1 is LNHDA and CDR2 is SQIVND (reference sequence). Here the CDR3 reads CASSRHGNTEAFF. In DNA, the CDR3 is TGTGCCAGTAGTAGGCACGGGAACACTGAAGCTTTCTTT.

This clonotype was observed at least ten times. J is TRBJ2-1 and V is TRBV5-1; D is possibly TRBD1 (6 bases). Trimming took off 0 bases at V and 8 bases at J, with 12 bases between the two ends. This CDR3 contains 14 residues. The V gene's germline CDR1 is SGHRS and CDR2 YFSETQ. CDR3 residues: CASSLGGPRDEQFF. The CDR3 DNA follows: TGCGCCAGCAGCTTGGGGGGGCCCCGGGATGAGCAGTTCTTC.

This clonotype was seen a few times. This sequence joins TRBV11-2 and TRBJ1-1; no definite D call. Trimming removed 3 bases from V and 1 base from J, with 18 bases in between. Germline lookup yields CDR1 SGHAT and CDR2 FQNNGV. The CDR3 totals 17 residues. CDR3 sequence reads: CASSFLPGGFANTEAFF. In nucleotides, the CDR3 is TGTGCCAGCAGCTTTCTCCCCGGTGGGTTTGCGAACACTGAAGCTTTCTTT.

This clonotype was counted at least ten times. V is TRBV27 and J is TRBJ2-3, with TRBD2 matching 14 bases. CDR1 MNHEY and CDR2 SMNVEV come from the germline V gene (reference sequence). The CDR3 sequence is 18 residues long. Trimming took 5 bases from V and 7 from J; bases not matched to a gene: 14. CDR3 DNA: TGTGCCAGCAGTCAACAACACCCGGGACTAGCGGGAGAAAATACGCAGTATTTT. Residues: CASSQQHPGLAGENTQYF.

In this sample, this clonotype turned up many times. The rearrangement links TRBV15 to TRBJ2-1, with TRBD2 identical over 10 bases. The CDR3 consists of 16 residues. Germline trimming cut 2 bases from V and 2 bases from J; bases unmatched to any gene: 3. Germline CDR1 reads LNHNV; CDR2 reads YYDKDF (reference sequence). As DNA, the CDR3 is TGTGCCACCAGCAGACAGAGCGGGAGGGCCTACAATGAGCAGTTCTTC. It codes for CATSRQSGRAYNEQFF.

This chain links TRBV5-1 with TRBJ2-7, with a tentative D call TRBD2 (6 bases). Germline V gene sequence: CDR1 SGHRS, CDR2 YFSETQ. V lost 4 bases to trimming and J lost 2 bases, with 16 bases between them. The CDR3 spans 15 residues. CDR3 loop: CASSPLPSGAYEQYF. The DNA for the CDR3 is TGCGCCAGCAGCCCTCTTCCATCGGGAGCCTACGAGCAGTACTTC.

The CDR3 here is CASSIQLAGEGDTQYF. CDR3 coding DNA: TGTGCCAGCAGTATCCAACTAGCGGGGGAGGGAGATACGCAGTATTTT. The genes are TRBV28 and TRBJ2-3, with TRBD2 identical over 11 bases. Germline trimming cut 5 bases from V and 5 bases from J; bases unmatched to any gene: 9. CDR1 and CDR2 (germline): MDHEN, SYDVKM. This CDR3 comprises 16 residues. Using reference TRBV28 and TRBJ2-3 for the parts outside the CDR3, the full variable domain is DVKVTQSSRYLVKRTGEKVFLECVQDMDHENMFWYRQDPGLGLRLIYFSYDVKMKEKGDIPEGYSVSREKKERFSLILESASTNQTSMYLCASSIQLAGEGDTQYFGPGTRLTVL.

This clonotype turned up a few times. This chain joins TRBV7-6 and TRBJ1-1; a weak D match, TRBD1 (5 bases). CDR3 length: 14 amino acids. Germline CDR1 reads SGHVS; CDR2 reads FNYEAQ. V was clipped by 5 bases and J by 0 bases, with 10 bases between them. The CDR3 spells CASSLQAVNTEAFF. Written as DNA, the CDR3 is TGTGCCAGCAGCCTACAGGCCGTGAACACTGAAGCTTTCTTT.

V usage is TRBV6-2 or TRBV6-3 and J usage is TRBJ2-1; TRBD1 matches at 9 bases. V was clipped by 6 bases and J by 7 bases; unmatched bases: 4. Germline V gene data show CDR1 as MNHEY and CDR2 as SVGEGT. CDR3 length: 13 amino acids. CDR3 sequence reads: CASRRDRVNEQFF. The CDR3 coding sequence is TGTGCCAGCAGGCGGGACAGGGTTAATGAGCAGTTCTTC.

This clonotype was found many times. The chain carries TRBV24-1 and TRBJ2-2; maybe TRBD2 (5 bases). V dropped 9 bases and J dropped 1 base, with 14 bases sitting between them. The CDR3 spans 15 residues. Germline loops: CDR1 KGHDR, CDR2 SFDVKD. CDR3 in amino acids: CATRDGVRNTGELFF. The CDR3 DNA reads as TGTGCCACCCGAGACGGGGTTAGGAACACCGGGGAGCTGTTTTTT.

This clonotype was found many times. The CDR3 bases are TGCAGTGCTAGAGGCCAGGGAATCACCTACGAGCAGTACTTC. Amino acid sequence: CSARGQGITYEQYF. The rearrangement links TRBV20-1 to TRBJ2-7; possible D gene TRBD1, 5 bases. V was clipped by 1 base and J by 2 bases, with 12 bases between them. The CDR3 spans 14 residues. Germline CDR1 reads DFQATT; CDR2 reads SNEGSKA (reference sequence).

The CDR3 loop is CAWSSGGPEQFF. The CDR3 nucleotides read TGTGCCTGGAGTTCGGGGGGTCCTGAGCAGTTCTTC. V and J are TRBV30 and TRBJ2-1; 7 bases are a match to TRBD2. The germline CDR1 and CDR2 sequences are GTSNPN and SVGIG (reference sequence). J was trimmed by 9 bases and V by 2 bases; bases with no gene match: 4. The length of the CDR3 is 12 residues.

In this sample, this clonotype turned up many times. This chain uses TRBV5-1 with TRBJ2-3; D may correspond to TRBD1 or TRBD2 (6 bases each). This CDR3 is 16 amino acids long. The V end lost 2 bases, the J end lost 5 bases, and 18 bases lay between the germline ends. The germline V gene encodes CDR1 SGHRS and CDR2 YFSETQ. Here the CDR3 DNA reads TGCGCCAGCAGCTTAAGGGCTTCGGGGGCGGAAGATACGCAGTATTTT. It encodes CASSLRASGAEDTQYF.

This clonotype was detected ten times or more. CDR3 sequence (DNA): TGTGCCATCGGTTCGTCAGTAACTTCCTACGAGCAGTACTTC. It yields the protein CAIGSSVTSYEQYF. The chain couples TRBV10-3 to TRBJ2-7; D is uncertain. The V and J ends lost 8 bases and 1 base respectively, with 15 bases between them. CDR1 and CDR2 from the germline V gene are ENHRY and SYGVKD. The CDR3 covers 14 residues.

The CDR3 loop reads CASSRTLITYEQYF. As DNA, the CDR3 is TGTGCCAGCAGCCGGACACTAATTACTTACGAGCAGTACTTC. V gene TRBV6-6 combines with J gene TRBJ2-7; TRBD1 is a possible D gene (5 bases). Germline CDR1 MNHNY, CDR2 SVGAGI (reference sequence). This CDR3 has 14 residues. V dropped 6 bases and J dropped 4 bases, with 16 bases sitting between them.

As regards this clonotype: The junction and the germline gene differ at one end; a read error may be behind it. The rearrangement links TRBV5-1 to TRBJ2-1; the D is unclear. Per the germline V gene, CDR1 is SGHRS and CDR2 is YFSETQ. The CDR3 has 17 amino acids. CDR3 protein: CASSLVRGSPLGNKQFF. CDR3 DNA sequence: TGCGCCAGCAGCTTGGTACGCGGCTCCCCTTTAGGCAATAAGCAGTTCTTC.

This clonotype has only a few counts. The chain has TRBV4-2 and TRBJ1-2; D gene uncertain. V dropped 1 base and J dropped 0 bases, with 6 bases sitting between them. The CDR3 runs 14 residues. The germline V gene encodes CDR1 LGHNA and CDR2 YNFKEQ. CDR3 amino acids: CASSQVETNYGYTF. The CDR3 nucleotides read TGTGCCAGCAGCCAAGTGGAGACTAACTATGGCTACACCTTC.

This clonotype was observed at least ten times. In nucleotides, the CDR3 is TGTGCCAGCAGTTCCTCCCGGACTGGACCCTCCTACAATGAGCAGTTCTTC. Encoded protein: CASSSSRTGPSYNEQFF. The chain couples TRBV6-5 to TRBJ2-1; possible D gene TRBD2, 5 bases. The CDR3 covers 17 residues. The germline gives CDR1 MNHEY, CDR2 SVGAGI. V dropped 4 bases and J dropped 0 bases, with 16 bases sitting between them.

The genes are TRBV27 and TRBJ1-5; D not resolved. The CDR3 totals 16 residues. The germline V gene has CDR1 MNHEY and CDR2 SMNVEV (reference sequence). V lost 0 bases and J lost 3, with 12 bases in between. The CDR3 region is CASSLSRPWDNQPQHF. The CDR3 DNA is TGTGCCAGCAGTTTATCGAGGCCCTGGGACAATCAGCCCCAGCATTTT.